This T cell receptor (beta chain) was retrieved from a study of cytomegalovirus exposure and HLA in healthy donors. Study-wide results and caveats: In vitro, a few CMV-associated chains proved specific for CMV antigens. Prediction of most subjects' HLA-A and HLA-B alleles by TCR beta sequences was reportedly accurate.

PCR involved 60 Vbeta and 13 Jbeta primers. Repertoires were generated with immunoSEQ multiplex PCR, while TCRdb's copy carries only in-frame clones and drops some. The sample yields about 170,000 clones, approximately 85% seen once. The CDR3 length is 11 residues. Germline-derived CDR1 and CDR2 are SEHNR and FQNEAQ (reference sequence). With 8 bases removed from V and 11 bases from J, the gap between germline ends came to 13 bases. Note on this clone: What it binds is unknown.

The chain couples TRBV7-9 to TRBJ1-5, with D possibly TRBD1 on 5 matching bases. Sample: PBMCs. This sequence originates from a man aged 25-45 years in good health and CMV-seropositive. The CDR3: CASGGEGAQHF. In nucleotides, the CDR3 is TGTGCCAGCGGGGGGGAAGGGGCCCAGCATTTT.